The TCR beta chain under discussion was sequenced for a study of synovial regulatory T cells in juvenile arthritis. The CDR3 covers 14 residues. There is no recorded DNA. The germline V gene encodes CDR1 SNHLY and CDR2 FYNNEI. Whole-study results and caveats: Blood Treg cells that were inflammation-associated showed lower TCR diversity than other blood Treg cells. Largely private between patients, iaTreg TCR repertoires showed partial overlap with synovial Teff and blood CPL repertoires. Synovial Treg CDR3 sequences overlapped more with iaTregs than other circulating Tregs.

A note on this clone: Its antigen is currently unknown.

Roughly 11-patient cohort: some eleven active juvenile idiopathic arthritis patients, 3 polyarticular, 8 oligoarticular. Sequenced by immunoSEQ multiplex PCR; TCRdb stores in-frame clones only, minus some. The listing records just under 10,000 clones. The sequence was collected from a donor between 2 and 29 years old with juvenile idiopathic arthritis. The chain combines TRBV2 with TRBJ2-7; with no DNA, the TCRdb D assignment of TRBD2 cannot be verified. Sequences were obtained from Treg cells from blood. Subset noted: remaining (HLA-DR-negative) circulating blood Treg cells. Here the CDR3 reads CASSETPTSYEQYF.